A selection of T cell receptor beta chains follows, all from one sample in a study of technical replicates of blood from a handful of donors. The repertoire was sequenced with immunoSEQ multiplex PCR; TCRdb's copy has only in-frame clones and lacks some. The top ten clones hold 0.3% to 0.5% of a sample with 70,000 to 90,000 clones, approximately 94% of them seen once. Sequenced: T cells isolated from PBMCs. The receptors were gathered from a human donor in good health. CDR3s include the opening cysteine and the closing phenylalanine or tryptophan. A D gene is named only where the DNA matches it firmly. Not all rows give a size; the values are once, few, many and, for expanded clones, a class.

d_call,j_call,v_call,clone_size,cdr3_nt,cdr3_aa
.,TRBJ2-1,TRBV18,.,TGTGCCAGCTCGCGCCTCAGGGGAGACTACTACAATGAGCAGTTCTTC,CASSRLRGDYYNEQFF
TRBD1,TRBJ2-7,TRBV5-6,.,TGTGCCAGCAGCATAAGGACAGGGGAGTCCTTC,CASSIRTGESF
TRBD2,TRBJ2-3,TRBV11-2,.,TGTGCCAGCAGACCTGGGACTAGTCTCACAGATACGCAGTATTTT,CASRPGTSLTDTQYF
.,TRBJ1-1,TRBV6-4,.,TGTGCCAGCAGTGCGGTAGCAGGGGATCTGACTGAAGCTTTCTTT,CASSAVAGDLTEAFF
.,TRBJ1-1,TRBV10-3,.,TGTGCCATCAGTGAGTCGGAGGCAGCATGGACCTACACTGAAGCTTTCTTT,CAISESEAAWTYTEAFF
TRBD2,TRBJ2-1,TRBV27,.,TGTGCCAGCAGACCCAGGTCTAGCGGGGCCAATGAGCAGTTCTTC,CASRPRSSGANEQFF
.,TRBJ1-2,TRBV12-5,once,TGTGCTAGTGGTTTGGTATATCTCGAGCTACTAGGGGGGGTCTATGGCTACACCTTC,CASGLVYLELLGGVYGYTF
.,TRBJ1-1,TRBV27,.,TGTGCCAGCAGTTTATGGTACTACACTGAAGCTTTCTTT,CASSLWYYTEAFF
.,TRBJ2-5,TRBV4-3,.,TGCGCCAGCAGCCAAGTGTCCTCCTTCGGGACCCAGTACTTC,CASSQVSSFGTQYF
TRBD2,TRBJ2-1,TRBV10-1,.,TGCGCCAGCAGTGGGTGGACTAGCGGTGAGCAGTTCTTC,CASSGWTSGEQFF
TRBD1,TRBJ2-4,TRBV28,.,TGTGCCAGCAGCTCGGTATCCTCGACAGGGCGGGTGTCCAAAAACATTCAGTACTTC,CASSSVSSTGRVSKNIQYF